Sequencing of this T cell receptor (beta chain) was carried out in a study of blood T cell repertoires in COVID-19. Study background: Whether acute or convalescent, the COVID-19 samples came from the United States, Italy and Spain. In each case, the material was cDNA or gDNA derived from T cells, B-cell-depleted T cells, or PBMCs.

This CDR3 has 13 amino acids. V was clipped by 5 bases and J by 4 bases, with 11 bases between them. Germline V gene lookup returns CDR1 SNHLY and CDR2 FYNNEI. Original processing notes: Reference gene primer amplification gave estimated nucleated cell counts. Sequencing used immunoSEQ multiplex PCR; TCRdb keeps in-frame clones, though not all of them. V and J calls and clone size are as listed in that table; D and trimming were resolved from the DNA. The sample comprises about 160,000 clones, around four fifths of which are singletons, and about 3% rests with the top ten. The specimen was peripheral blood. The chain joins TRBV2 to TRBJ1-2; D possibly corresponds to TRBD1 (5 bases). The clonotype originates from a man in his 70s with acute or convalescent COVID-19. This CDR3 is CASSPTETYGYTF. The DNA of the CDR3 is TGTGCCAGCAGTCCGACAGAAACCTATGGCTACACCTTC.